The clone carrying this T cell receptor (beta chain) was recorded a few times. Antigen: not known. The sample is drawn from a study of blood T cells in healthy people across ages. Findings and caveats of the study: Total diversity from one million sequenced T cells was likely underestimated. TCR beta diversity, measured per million T cells, fell in a roughly linear way with age.

Combining a sample-barcoded 5' primer with a J-beta primer mix, a second PCR ran for 7 to 11 cycles. TCRdb analysed the 5' RACE reads with MiXCR anew, one entry per CDR3 protein. This repertoire shows about 1.6 million distinct CDR3 sequences, 30% to 35% found once; its top ten account for approximately 11%. Per-sample yields of isolated PBMCs were at least 6 million. The authors extracted at least 6 micrograms of total RNA per sample. Germline V CDR1 and CDR2: SGHKS, YYEKEE (reference sequence). The CDR3 runs to 19 residues. V dropped 0 bases and J dropped 1 base, with 17 bases sitting between them. This TCR was sampled from a woman aged 25 to 39 in good health. The sample was blood. The gene calls are TRBV5-5 and TRBJ2-6, with D perhaps being TRBD1 or TRBD2 (5 bases each). CDR3 nucleotide sequence: TGTGCCAGCAGCTTGGCCCTCATCGGGGCGCTGTCTGGGGCCAACGTCCTGACTTTC. Translation: CASSLALIGALSGANVLTF.